This T cell receptor beta chain comes out of a study of blood T cell repertoires in COVID-19. Whole-study context: Acute-phase and convalescent COVID-19 samples originated in the United States, Italy and Spain. The analysed material was cDNA or gDNA that came from T cells, B-cell-depleted T cells, or PBMCs.

This CDR3 spans 15 amino acids. Germline V CDR1 and CDR2: KGHDR, SFDVKD. V shed 3 bases and J 7 bases; nucleotides not matched to a gene: 10. Authors' processing steps: Estimation of nucleated cell counts was performed using reference gene primer amplification. TCRdb's table, derived via immunoSEQ multiplex PCR, lists solely in-frame clones and lacks some. V and J calls and clone size are those listed in that table; D and trimming were worked out from the DNA. The table includes under 200,000 clones, approximately 90% detected once. The chain is built from TRBV24-1 and TRBJ1-2, with TRBD1 identical over 7 bases. The sequencing input was peripheral blood. The TCR originated in a man aged 55 to 69 with acute or convalescent COVID-19. DNA for the CDR3: TGTGCCACCAGTGATGATGATACAGGGGTCGGTGGCTACACCTTC. Protein sequence: CATSDDDTGVGGYTF.